The clone carrying this T cell receptor (beta chain) was picked up many times. Its antigen is unidentified. This CDR3 is built from 14 residues. V dropped 7 bases and J dropped 5 bases, with 18 bases sitting between them. Germline CDR1 and CDR2: MNHEY and SMNVEV (reference sequence). The data derive from a study of T cells in Graves' hyperthyroidism and ophthalmopathy. Exclusion of patients followed from uncontrolled infection, other autoimmune disease, pregnancy or lactation. Each diagnosis was grounded in clinical symptoms, serum thyroxine and TRAb, thyroid ultrasound, and orbital computed tomography. The source of the PBMCs was 9.5 to 10 ml of fresh peripheral blood. TCR beta CDR3 regions were amplified from RNA transcripts. HTBI primers were used for first-round RT-PCR of the TCR CDR3. One entry per CDR3 protein, called by TCRdb with MiXCR from the multiplex PCR reads. The table includes 500,000 to 650,000 distinct CDR3 sequences, 11% to 15% detected once.

Findings of the study overall: Patients with ophthalmopathy were separated from those with stable hyperthyroidism by a 13 V-J model.

Sequencing was carried out using blood. The rearrangement joins TRBV27 to TRBJ2-7; TRBD2 might be the D (6 bases). The sequence was obtained from a woman between 40 and 55 years old with Graves' hyperthyroidism. The CDR3 here is CASKVRGAPHEQYF. Written as DNA, the CDR3 is TGTGCCAGCAAGGTTCGCGGGGCCCCCCACGAGCAGTACTTC.